The TCR beta chain described here comes from a study of T cells in Graves' hyperthyroidism and ophthalmopathy. Patients showing uncontrolled infection, other autoimmune disease, pregnancy or lactation were ineligible. This clonotype showed up many times. The germline gives CDR1 MNHEY, CDR2 SVGEGT. Trimming pared 2 bases from V and 2 bases from J, leaving 13 bases between. The CDR3 has 16 amino acids. Authors of the study amplified TCR beta CDR3 regions from RNA transcripts. The study used the HTBI primer set for a first-round RT-PCR of the TCR CDR3. TCRdb reprocessed the multiplex PCR reads with MiXCR, giving one entry per CDR3 protein. The sample consists of about 280,000 distinct CDR3 sequences, around 25% of them appearing once.

This sequence originates from a man between 40 and 49 years old with Graves' hyperthyroidism that later progressed to Graves' ophthalmopathy. The J gene is TRBJ1-5, the V gene TRBV6-2 or TRBV6-3; D not certain. The material sequenced was blood. The CDR3, as DNA: TGTGCCAGCAGTTACAATCCTTACGGGGGCAATCAGCCCCAGCATTTT. Encoded protein: CASSYNPYGGNQPQHF.